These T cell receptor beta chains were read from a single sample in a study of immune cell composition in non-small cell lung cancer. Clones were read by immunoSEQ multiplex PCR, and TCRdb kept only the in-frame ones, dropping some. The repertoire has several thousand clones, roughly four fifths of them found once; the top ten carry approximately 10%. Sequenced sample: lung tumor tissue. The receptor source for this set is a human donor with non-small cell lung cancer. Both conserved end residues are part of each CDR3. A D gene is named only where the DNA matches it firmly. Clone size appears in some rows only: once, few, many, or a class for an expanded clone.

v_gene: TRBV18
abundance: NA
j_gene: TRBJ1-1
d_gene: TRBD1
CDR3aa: CASSPPGQGGTEAFF
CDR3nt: TGTGCCAGCTCACCGCCCGGACAGGGAGGCACTGAAGCTTTCTTT

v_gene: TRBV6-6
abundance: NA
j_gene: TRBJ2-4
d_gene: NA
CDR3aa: CASSPPGSGAKNIQYF
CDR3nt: TGTGCCAGCAGTCCCCCGGGGAGCGGAGCCAAAAACATTCAGTACTTC

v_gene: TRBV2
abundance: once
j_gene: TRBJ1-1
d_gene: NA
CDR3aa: CASTYSLNTEAFF
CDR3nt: TGTGCCAGCACTTACAGCTTGAACACTGAAGCTTTCTTT

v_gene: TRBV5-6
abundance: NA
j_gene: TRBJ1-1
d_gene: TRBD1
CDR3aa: CASSRWGQGASRFNTEAFF
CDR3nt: TGTGCCAGCAGCAGATGGGGACAGGGGGCGTCCCGTTTTAACACTGAAGCTTTCTTT

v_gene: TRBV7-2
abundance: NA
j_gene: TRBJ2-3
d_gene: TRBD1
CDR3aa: CASSLTGMFADTQYF
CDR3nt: TGTGCCAGCAGCTTGACAGGGATGTTCGCAGATACGCAGTATTTT

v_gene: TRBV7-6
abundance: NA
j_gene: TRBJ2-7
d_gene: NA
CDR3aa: CASSLGDEQYF
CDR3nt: TGTGCCAGCAGCTTAGGAGACGAGCAGTACTTC

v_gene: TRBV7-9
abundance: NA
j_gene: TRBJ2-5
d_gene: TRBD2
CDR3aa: CASSLVTSGRETQYF
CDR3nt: TGTGCCAGCAGCTTAGTCACTAGCGGGAGGGAGACCCAGTACTTC

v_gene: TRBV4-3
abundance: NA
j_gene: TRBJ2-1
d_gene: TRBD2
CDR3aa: CASSQEIAGEQFF
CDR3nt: TGCGCCAGCAGCCAAGAGATAGCGGGGGAGCAGTTCTTC

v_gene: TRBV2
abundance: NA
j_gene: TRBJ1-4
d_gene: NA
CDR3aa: CASRGGLEKLFF
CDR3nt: TGTGCCAGCAGGGGGGGGCTCGAAAAACTGTTTTTT

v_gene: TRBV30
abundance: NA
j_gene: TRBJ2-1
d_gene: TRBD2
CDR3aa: CAWGTSGMFEQFF
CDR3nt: TGTGCCTGGGGGACTAGCGGGATGTTTGAGCAGTTCTTC

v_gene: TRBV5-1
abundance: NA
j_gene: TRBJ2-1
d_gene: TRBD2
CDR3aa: CASRAGGLADEQFF
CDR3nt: TGCGCCAGCAGAGCGGGGGGCTTAGCGGATGAGCAGTTCTTC

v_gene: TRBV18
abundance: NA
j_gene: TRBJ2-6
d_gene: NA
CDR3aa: CASSPRAQRTPGANVLTF
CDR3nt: TGTGCCAGCTCACCGAGGGCCCAAAGGACTCCTGGGGCCAACGTCCTGACTTTC

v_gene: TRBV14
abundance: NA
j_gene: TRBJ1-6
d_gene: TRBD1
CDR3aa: CASSQSRDRNRSYNSPLHF
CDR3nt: TGTGCCAGCAGCCAGTCCCGGGACAGGAACCGCTCCTATAATTCACCCCTCCACTTT

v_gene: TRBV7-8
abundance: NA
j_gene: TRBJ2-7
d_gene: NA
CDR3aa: CASSGGLGTRDYEQYF
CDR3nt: TGTGCCAGCAGCGGGGGGTTGGGGACTCGAGACTACGAGCAGTACTTC

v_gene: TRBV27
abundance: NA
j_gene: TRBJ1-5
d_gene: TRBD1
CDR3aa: CASSPQGSNQPQHF
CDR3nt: TGTGCCAGCAGCCCACAGGGGAGCAATCAGCCCCAGCATTTT

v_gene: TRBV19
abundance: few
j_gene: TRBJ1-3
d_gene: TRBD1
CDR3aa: CASRGIQGSGNTIYF
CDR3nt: TGTGCCAGTCGAGGGATACAGGGGTCTGGAAACACCATATATTTT

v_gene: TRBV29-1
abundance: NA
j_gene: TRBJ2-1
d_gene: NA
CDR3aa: CSVGGIKDEQFF
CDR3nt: TGCAGCGTGGGAGGAATCAAGGATGAGCAGTTCTTC

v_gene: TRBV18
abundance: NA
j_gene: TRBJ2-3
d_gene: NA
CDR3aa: CASSLTGMTDTQYF
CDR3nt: TGTGCCAGCTCCCTCACAGGGATGACAGATACGCAGTATTTT

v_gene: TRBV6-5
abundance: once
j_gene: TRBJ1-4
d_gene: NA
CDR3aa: CASSYSSGVREKLFF
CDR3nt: TGTGCCAGCAGTTACTCGTCCGGGGTTCGTGAAAAACTGTTTTTT

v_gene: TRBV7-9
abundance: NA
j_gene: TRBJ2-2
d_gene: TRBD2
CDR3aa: CASSTMWTSGLNTGELFF
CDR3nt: TGTGCCAGCAGCACCATGTGGACTAGCGGATTGAACACCGGGGAGCTGTTTTTT

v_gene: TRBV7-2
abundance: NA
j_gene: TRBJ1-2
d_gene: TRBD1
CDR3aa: CASSSRDRDGYTF
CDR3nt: TGTGCCAGCAGCTCCCGGGACAGGGATGGCTACACCTTC

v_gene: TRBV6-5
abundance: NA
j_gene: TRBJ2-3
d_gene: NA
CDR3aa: CATKTGSTDTQYF
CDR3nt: TGTGCCACCAAAACAGGGAGCACAGATACGCAGTATTTT

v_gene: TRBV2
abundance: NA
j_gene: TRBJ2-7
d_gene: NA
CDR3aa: CASSDVIAASYEQYF
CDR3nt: TGTGCCAGCAGTGACGTGATAGCGGCCTCCTACGAGCAGTACTTC

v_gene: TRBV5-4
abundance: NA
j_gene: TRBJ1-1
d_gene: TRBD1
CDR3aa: CATGGARNTEAFF
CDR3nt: TGTGCCACAGGGGGCGCAAGGAACACTGAAGCTTTCTTT

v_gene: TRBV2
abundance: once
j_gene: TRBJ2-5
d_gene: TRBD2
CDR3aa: CASKPGLAGGLETQYF
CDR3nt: TGTGCCAGCAAGCCGGGACTAGCGGGGGGGCTGGAGACCCAGTACTTC

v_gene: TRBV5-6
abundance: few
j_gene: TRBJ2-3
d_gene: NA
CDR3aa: CASSRPSAADTQYF
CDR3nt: TGTGCCAGCAGCCGCCCTAGCGCCGCAGATACGCAGTATTTT

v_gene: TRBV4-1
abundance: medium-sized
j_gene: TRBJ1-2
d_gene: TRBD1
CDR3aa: CASSQEAGGVWYGYTF
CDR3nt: TGCGCCAGCAGCCAAGAAGCAGGGGGAGTATGGTATGGCTACACCTTC

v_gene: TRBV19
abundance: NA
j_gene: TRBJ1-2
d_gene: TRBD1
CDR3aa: CASSRTGVNYGYTF
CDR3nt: TGTGCCAGTAGTCGGACAGGAGTTAACTATGGCTACACCTTC

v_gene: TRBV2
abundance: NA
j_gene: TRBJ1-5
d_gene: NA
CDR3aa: CASSGPGSQYSNQPQHF
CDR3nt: TGTGCCAGCAGTGGACCCGGGAGCCAATATAGCAATCAGCCCCAGCATTTT